The clone carrying this T cell receptor (beta chain) was picked up many times. CDR3 length: 14 residues. Trimming pared 5 bases from V and 3 bases from J, leaving 13 bases between. This entry comes from a study of T-cell reconstitution after alpha-beta-depleted transplantation in children. TCRbeta library preparation incorporated unique molecular identifiers. TCRdb re-analysed the PCR reads in MiXCR, keeping a single row per CDR3 protein. The sample holds roughly 240,000 distinct CDR3 sequences, roughly 8.2% seen once. The specimen comprised PBMCs, mostly from graft donor cells, sampled 180 days after TCRalphabeta/CD19-depleted stem cell transplant. The chain joins TRBV12-3 or TRBV12-4 to TRBJ2-5; the D is unclear. The source of this sequence is a male patient under 18 who had a stem cell transplant for acute lymphoblastic leukemia, so the T cells may come from the graft donor. This CDR3 is CASSPLGKEETQYF. In DNA, the CDR3 is TGTGCCAGCAGTCCTCTAGGAAAGGAAGAGACCCAGTACTTC.